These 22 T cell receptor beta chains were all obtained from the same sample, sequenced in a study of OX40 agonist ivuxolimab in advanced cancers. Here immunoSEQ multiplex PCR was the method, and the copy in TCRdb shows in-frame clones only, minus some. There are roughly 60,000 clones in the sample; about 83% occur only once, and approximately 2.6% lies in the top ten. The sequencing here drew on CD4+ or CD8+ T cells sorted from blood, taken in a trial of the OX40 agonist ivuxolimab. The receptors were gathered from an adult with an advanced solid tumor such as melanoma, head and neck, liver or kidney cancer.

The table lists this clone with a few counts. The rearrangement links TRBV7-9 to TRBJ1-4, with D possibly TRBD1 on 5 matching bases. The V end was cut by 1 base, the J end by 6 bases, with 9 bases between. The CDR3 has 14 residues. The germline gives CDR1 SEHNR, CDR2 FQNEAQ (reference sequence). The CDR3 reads CASSLGGVDEKLFF. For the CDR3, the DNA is TGTGCCAGCAGCTTAGGAGGGGTCGATGAAAAACTGTTTTTT.

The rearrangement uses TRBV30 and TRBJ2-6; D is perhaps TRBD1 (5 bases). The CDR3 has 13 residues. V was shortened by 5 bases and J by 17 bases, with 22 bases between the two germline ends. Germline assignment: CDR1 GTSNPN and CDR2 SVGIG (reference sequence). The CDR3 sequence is CAWQGLGQRGMTF. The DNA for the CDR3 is TGTGCCTGGCAGGGTCTGGGCCAACGTGGGATGACTTTC. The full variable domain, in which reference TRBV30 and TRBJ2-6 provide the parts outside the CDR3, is SQTIHQWPATLVQPVGSPLSLECTVEGTSNPNLYWYRQAAGRGLQLLFYSVGIGQISSEVPQNLSASRPQDRQFILSSKKLLLSDSGFYLCAWQGLGQRGMTFGAGSRLTVL.

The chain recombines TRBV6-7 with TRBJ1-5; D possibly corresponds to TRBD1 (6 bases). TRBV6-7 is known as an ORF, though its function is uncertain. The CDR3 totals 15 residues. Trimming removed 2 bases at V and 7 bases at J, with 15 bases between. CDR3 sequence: CASSYPKGEGQPQHF. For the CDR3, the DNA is TGTGCCAGCAGTTACCCGAAGGGGGAGGGCCAGCCCCAGCATTTT.

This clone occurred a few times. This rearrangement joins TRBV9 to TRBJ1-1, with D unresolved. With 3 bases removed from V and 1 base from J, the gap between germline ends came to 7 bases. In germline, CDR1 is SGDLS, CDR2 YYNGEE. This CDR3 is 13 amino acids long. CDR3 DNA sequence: TGTGCCAGCAGCGCCTCAGAGAACACTGAAGCTTTCTTT. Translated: CASSASENTEAFF.

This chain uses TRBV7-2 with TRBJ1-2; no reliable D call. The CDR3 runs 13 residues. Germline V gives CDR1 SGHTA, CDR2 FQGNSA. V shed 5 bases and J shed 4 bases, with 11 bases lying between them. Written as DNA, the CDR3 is TGTGCCAGCAGCCTACAGAACCCCTATGGCTACACCTTC. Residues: CASSLQNPYGYTF.

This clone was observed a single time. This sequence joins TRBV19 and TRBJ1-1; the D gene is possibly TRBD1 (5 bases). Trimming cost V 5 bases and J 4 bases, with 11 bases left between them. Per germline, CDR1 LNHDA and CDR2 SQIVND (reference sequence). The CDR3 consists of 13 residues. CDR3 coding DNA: TGTGCCAGTAGTGTCGCAGGGATCACTGAAGCTTTCTTT. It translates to CASSVAGITEAFF.

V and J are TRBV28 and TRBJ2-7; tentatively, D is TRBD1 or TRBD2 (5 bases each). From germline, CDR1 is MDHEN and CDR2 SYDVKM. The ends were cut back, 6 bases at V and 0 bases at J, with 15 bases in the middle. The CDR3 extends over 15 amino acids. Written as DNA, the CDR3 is TGTGCCAGCAGCCCTTTCGGGGCTAGCTCCTACGAGCAGTACTTC. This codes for CASSPFGASSYEQYF.

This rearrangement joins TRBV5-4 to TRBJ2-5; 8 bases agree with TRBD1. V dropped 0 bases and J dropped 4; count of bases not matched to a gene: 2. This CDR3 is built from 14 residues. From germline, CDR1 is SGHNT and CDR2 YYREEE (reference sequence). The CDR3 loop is CASSLGQGRETQYF. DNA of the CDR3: TGTGCCAGCAGCTTGGGACAGGGGAGAGAGACCCAGTACTTC.

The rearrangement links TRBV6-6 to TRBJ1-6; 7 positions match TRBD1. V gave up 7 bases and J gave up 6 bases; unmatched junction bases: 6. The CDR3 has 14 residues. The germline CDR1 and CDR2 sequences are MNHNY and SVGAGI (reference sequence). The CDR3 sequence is CASTPTGPNSPLHF. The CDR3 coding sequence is TGTGCCAGCACCCCGACAGGGCCTAATTCACCCCTCCACTTT.

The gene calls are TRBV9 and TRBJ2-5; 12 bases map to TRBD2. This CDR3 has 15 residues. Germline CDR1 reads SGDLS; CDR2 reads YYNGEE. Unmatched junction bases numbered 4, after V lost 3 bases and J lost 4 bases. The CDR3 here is CASSASGGARETQYF. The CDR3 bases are TGTGCCAGCAGCGCTAGCGGGGGGGCCCGAGAGACCCAGTACTTC.

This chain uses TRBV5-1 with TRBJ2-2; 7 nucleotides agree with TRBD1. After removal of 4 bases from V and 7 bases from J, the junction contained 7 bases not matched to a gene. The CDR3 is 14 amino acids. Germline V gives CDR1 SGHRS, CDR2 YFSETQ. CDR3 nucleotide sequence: TGCGCCAGCAGCGCGACAGGGTTTGGCGGGGAGCTGTTTTTT. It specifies CASSATGFGGELFF. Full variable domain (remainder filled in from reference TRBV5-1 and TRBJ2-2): KAGVTQTPRYLIKTRGQQVTLSCSPISGHRSVSWYQQTPGQGLQFLFEYFSETQRNKGNFPGRFSGRQFSNSRSEMNVSTLELGDSALYLCASSATGFGGELFFGEGSRLTVL.

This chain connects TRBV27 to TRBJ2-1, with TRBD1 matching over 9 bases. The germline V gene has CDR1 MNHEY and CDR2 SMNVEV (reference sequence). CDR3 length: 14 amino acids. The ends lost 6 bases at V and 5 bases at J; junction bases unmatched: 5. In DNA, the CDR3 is TGTGCCAGCAGACGGGACAGGGACCACAATGAGCAGTTCTTC. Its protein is CASRRDRDHNEQFF.

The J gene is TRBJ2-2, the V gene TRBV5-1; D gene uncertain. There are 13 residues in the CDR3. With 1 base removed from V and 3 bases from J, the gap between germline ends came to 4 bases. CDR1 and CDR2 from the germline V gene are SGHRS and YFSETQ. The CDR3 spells CASSLPDTGELFF. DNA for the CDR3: TGCGCCAGCAGCTTGCCCGACACCGGGGAGCTGTTTTTT.

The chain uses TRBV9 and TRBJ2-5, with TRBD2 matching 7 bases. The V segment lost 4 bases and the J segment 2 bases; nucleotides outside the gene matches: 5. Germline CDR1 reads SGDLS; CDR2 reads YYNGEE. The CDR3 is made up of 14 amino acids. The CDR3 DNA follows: TGTGCCAGCAGCCTCCACGGGGGGCAAGAGACCCAGTACTTC. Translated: CASSLHGGQETQYF.

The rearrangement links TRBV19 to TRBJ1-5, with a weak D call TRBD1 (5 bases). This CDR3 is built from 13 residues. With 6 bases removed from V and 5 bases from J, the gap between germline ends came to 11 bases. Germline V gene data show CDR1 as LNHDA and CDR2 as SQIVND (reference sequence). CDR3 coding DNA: TGTGCCAGTAGCCCACAAGGGGATCAGCCCCAGCATTTT. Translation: CASSPQGDQPQHF.

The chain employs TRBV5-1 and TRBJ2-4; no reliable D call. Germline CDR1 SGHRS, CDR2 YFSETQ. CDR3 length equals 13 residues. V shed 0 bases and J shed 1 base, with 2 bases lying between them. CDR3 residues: CASSLGAKNIQYF. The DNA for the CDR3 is TGCGCCAGCAGCTTGGGGGCCAAAAACATTCAGTACTTC.

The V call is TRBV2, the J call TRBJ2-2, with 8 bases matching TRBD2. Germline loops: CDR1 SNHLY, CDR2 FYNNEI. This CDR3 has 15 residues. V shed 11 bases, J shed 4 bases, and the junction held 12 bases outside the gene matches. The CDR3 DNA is TGTGCCGGATCTAGGACTAGCTCGGGCACCGGGGAGCTGTTTTTT. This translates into CAGSRTSSGTGELFF.

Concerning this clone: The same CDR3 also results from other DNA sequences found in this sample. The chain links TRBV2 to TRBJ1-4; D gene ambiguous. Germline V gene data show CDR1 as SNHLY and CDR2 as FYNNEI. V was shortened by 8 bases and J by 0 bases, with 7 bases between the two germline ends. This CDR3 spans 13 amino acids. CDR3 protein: CASQDATNEKLFF. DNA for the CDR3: TGTGCCAGCCAGGACGCAACTAATGAAAAACTGTTTTTT.

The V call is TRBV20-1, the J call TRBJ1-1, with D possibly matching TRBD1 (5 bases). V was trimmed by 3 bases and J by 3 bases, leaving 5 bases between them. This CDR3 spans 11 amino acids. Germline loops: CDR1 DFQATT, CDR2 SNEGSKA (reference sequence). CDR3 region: CSASRDTEAFF. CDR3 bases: TGCAGTGCTAGCAGGGACACTGAAGCTTTCTTT.

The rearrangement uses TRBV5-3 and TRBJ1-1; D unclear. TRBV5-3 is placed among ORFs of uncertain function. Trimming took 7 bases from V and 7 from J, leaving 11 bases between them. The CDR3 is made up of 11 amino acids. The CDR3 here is CARPSRLEAFF. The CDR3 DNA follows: TGTGCCAGACCCTCCCGACTTGAAGCTTTCTTT.

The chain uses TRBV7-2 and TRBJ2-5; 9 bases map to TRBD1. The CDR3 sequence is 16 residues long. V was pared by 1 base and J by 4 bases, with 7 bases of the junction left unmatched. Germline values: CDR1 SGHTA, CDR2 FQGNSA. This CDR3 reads CASSLGGTGLSETQYF. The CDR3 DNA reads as TGTGCCAGCAGCTTAGGCGGGACAGGGTTATCAGAGACCCAGTACTTC. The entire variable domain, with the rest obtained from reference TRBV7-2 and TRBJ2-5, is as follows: GAGVSQSPSNKVTEKGKDVELRCDPISGHTALYWYRQSLGQGLEFLIYFQGNSAPDKSGLPSDRFSAERTGGSVSTLTIQRTQQEDSAVYLCASSLGGTGLSETQYFGPGTRLLVL.

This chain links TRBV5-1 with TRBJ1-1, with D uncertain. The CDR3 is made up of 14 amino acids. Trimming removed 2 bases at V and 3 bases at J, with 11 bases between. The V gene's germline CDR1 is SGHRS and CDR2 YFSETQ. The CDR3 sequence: CASSFNNGDTEAFF. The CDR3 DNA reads TGCGCCAGCAGCTTTAACAACGGAGACACTGAAGCTTTCTTT. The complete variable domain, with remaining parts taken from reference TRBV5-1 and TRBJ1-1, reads KAGVTQTPRYLIKTRGQQVTLSCSPISGHRSVSWYQQTPGQGLQFLFEYFSETQRNKGNFPGRFSGRQFSNSRSEMNVSTLELGDSALYLCASSFNNGDTEAFFGQGTRLTVV.